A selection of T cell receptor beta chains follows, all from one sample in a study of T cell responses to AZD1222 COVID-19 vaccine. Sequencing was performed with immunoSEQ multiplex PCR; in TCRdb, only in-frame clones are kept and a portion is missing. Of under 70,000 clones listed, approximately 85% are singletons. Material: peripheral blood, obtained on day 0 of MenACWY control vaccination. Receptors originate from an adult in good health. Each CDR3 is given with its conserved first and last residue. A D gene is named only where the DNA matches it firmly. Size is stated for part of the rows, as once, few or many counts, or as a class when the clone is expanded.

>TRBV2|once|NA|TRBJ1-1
TGTGCCAGCAGCTATACCCCAGGTACTAGGACTGAAGCTTTCTTT
CASSYTPGTRTEAFF
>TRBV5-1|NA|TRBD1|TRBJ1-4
TGCGCCAGCAGTCTTACAGGGGGCCGTGAAAAACTGTTTTTT
CASSLTGGREKLFF
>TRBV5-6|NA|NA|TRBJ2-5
TGTGCCAGCAGCTTGGTGGCGGGGACTTTACAAGAGACCCAGTACTTC
CASSLVAGTLQETQYF
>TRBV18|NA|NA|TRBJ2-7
TGTGCCAGCTCACCATTTGACAGCGACGAGCAGTACTTC
CASSPFDSDEQYF
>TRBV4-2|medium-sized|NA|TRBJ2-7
TGTGCCAGCAGCCAAGAATTAAGGAGCTCCTACGAGCAGTACTTC
CASSQELRSSYEQYF
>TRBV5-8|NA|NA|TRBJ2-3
TGTGCCAGCAGCTGGGAAGGGACAGATACGCAGTATTTT
CASSWEGTDTQYF
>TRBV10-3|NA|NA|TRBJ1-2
TGTGCCATCAGTGAGATAGGAGGGGCGGACTATGGCTACACCTTC
CAISEIGGADYGYTF
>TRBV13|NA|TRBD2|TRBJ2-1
TGTGCCAGCAGCCCAGTAGCGGGAGGGGCTGAGCAGTTCTTC
CASSPVAGGAEQFF
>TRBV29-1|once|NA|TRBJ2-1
TGCAGCGTTGAACCTAGTTACAATGAGCAGTTCTTC
CSVEPSYNEQFF
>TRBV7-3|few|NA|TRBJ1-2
TGTGCCAGCAGCTTAGAGGGCCCGGGGGCAGGGAACGACTATGGCTACACCTTC
CASSLEGPGAGNDYGYTF
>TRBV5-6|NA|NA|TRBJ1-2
TGTGCCAGCAGCTACCGATACAGGGTGTATGGCTACACCTTC
CASSYRYRVYGYTF
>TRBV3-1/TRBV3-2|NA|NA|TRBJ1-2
TGTGCCAGCAGTTACGCCGGAGGCTACACCTTC
CASSYAGGYTF
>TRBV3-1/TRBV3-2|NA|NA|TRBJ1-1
TGTGCCAGCACCCTAAATCACGGGATGAACACTGAAGCTTTCTTT
CASTLNHGMNTEAFF
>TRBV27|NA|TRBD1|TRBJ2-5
TGTGCCAGCAGTCCAGGGGGCCTAATCCCCCAAGAGACCCAGTACTTC
CASSPGGLIPQETQYF
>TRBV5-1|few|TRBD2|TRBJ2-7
TGCGCCAGCAGCGTAAGCGGGACTCCCCACGAGCAGTACTTC
CASSVSGTPHEQYF
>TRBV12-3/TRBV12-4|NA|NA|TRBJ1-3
TGTGCCAGCACTCTGGGGGGAAACACCATATATTTT
CASTLGGNTIYF
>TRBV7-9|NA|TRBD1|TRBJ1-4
TGTGCCAGCAGCTTGACAGGGGGCGGTGTGACTAATGAAAAACTGTTTTTT
CASSLTGGGVTNEKLFF
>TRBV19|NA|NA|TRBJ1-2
TGTGCCAGTAGCGGGGCGCAGGCTAACTATGGCTACACCTTC
CASSGAQANYGYTF
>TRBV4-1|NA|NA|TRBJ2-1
TGCGCCAGCAGCTTTGTCTCTTCTGGGGATGAGCAGTTCTTC
CASSFVSSGDEQFF
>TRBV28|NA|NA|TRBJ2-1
TGTGCCAGCAGTTCTAGTACCGCCTACAATGAGCAGTTCTTC
CASSSSTAYNEQFF
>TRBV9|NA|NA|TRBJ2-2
TGTGCCAGCAGCGTAGGAGCGGTGCGGAACACCGGGGAGCTGTTTTTT
CASSVGAVRNTGELFF
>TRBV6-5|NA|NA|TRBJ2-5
TGTGCCAGCACCTTGTGGGGGAAAGAGACCCAGTACTTC
CASTLWGKETQYF
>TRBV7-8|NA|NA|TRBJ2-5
TGTGCCAGCAGCTTAGATAGGGATGGGACCCAGTACTTC
CASSLDRDGTQYF
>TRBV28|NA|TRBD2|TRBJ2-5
TGTGCCAGCGCGACTAGCGTAGAGACCCAGTACTTC
CASATSVETQYF
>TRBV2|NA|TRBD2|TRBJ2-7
TGTGCCAGCAGCTCCGGGGGGACGGAATACGAGCAGTACTTC
CASSSGGTEYEQYF
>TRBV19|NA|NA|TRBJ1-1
TGTGCCAGTAGTCTGTTAAGGGGCACTGAAGCTTTCTTT
CASSLLRGTEAFF
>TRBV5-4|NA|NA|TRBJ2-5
TGTGCCAGCAGCTTGTGGGCGGCGCAAGAGACCCAGTACTTC
CASSLWAAQETQYF
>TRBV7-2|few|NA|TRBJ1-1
TGTGCCAGCAGCCCCTCTCGGGTGACAACCGGAGCTTTCTTT
CASSPSRVTTGAFF
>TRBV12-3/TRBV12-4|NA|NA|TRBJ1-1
TGTGCCAGCGCAAAAAACGGAGGCACTGAAGCTTTCTTT
CASAKNGGTEAFF
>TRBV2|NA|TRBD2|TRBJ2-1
TGTGCCAGCAGTGAAATGGCTAGCGGGAGCAATGAGCAGTTCTTC
CASSEMASGSNEQFF
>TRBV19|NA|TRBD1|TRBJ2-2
TGTGCCAGTATGAGGGGACAGGGGGCCGCCGGGGAGCTGTTTTTT
CASMRGQGAAGELFF
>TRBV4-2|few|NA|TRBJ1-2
TGTGCCAGCAGCCAAGTAGGGAGGGGAGTCGCGGATGGCTACACCTTC
CASSQVGRGVADGYTF
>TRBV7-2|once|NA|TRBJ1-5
TGTGCCAGCAGCTTAGAGGGGGGGAGGAAGCCCCAGCATTTT
CASSLEGGRKPQHF
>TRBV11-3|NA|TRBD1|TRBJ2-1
TGTGCCAGCAGCTTAGGGTCAGGACAGGGCTACAATGAGCAGTTCTTC
CASSLGSGQGYNEQFF
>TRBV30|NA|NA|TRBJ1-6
TGTGCCTGGAGTGTGAGCAGGGGATCGTCACCCCTCCACTTT
CAWSVSRGSSPLHF
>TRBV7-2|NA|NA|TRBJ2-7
TGTGCCAGCAGCTTAGGAGGGCTCACCTACGAGCAGTACTTC
CASSLGGLTYEQYF
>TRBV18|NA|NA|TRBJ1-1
TGTGCCAGCTCTCCTGGGACGGTGAACACTGAAGCTTTCTTT
CASSPGTVNTEAFF
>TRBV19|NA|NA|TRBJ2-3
TGTGCCACCTCGGGGGGCACAGATACGCAGTATTTT
CATSGGTDTQYF
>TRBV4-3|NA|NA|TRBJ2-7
TGCGCCAGCAGCCAAGATACCGGGAGAGAGCAGTACTTC
CASSQDTGREQYF
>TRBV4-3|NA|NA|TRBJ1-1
TGCGCCAGCAGCCATGAGGTAGGGGGCACTGAAGCTTTCTTT
CASSHEVGGTEAFF
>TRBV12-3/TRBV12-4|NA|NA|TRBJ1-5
TGTGCCAGCAGTCCCAGAAACAATCAGCCCCAGCATTTT
CASSPRNNQPQHF
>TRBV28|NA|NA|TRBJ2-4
TGTGCCAGCAGTTTAGGGTCGGTCCTCTTAGCCAAAAACATTCAGTACTTC
CASSLGSVLLAKNIQYF
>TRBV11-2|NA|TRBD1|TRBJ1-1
TGTGCCAGCAGTTGGGACAGGGGAAAAACTGAAGCTTTCTTT
CASSWDRGKTEAFF
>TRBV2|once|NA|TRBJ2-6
TGTGCCAGCAGGGGACTGCGTAATGGGGCCAACGTCCTGACTTTC
CASRGLRNGANVLTF
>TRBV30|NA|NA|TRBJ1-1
TGTGCCTGGATACGGACAGCGAACACTGAAGCTTTCTTT
CAWIRTANTEAFF
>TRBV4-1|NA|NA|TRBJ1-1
TGCGCCAGCAGCCAAGGGGTAGGTACTGAAGCTTTCTTT
CASSQGVGTEAFF